This TCR beta chain derives from a study of cytomegalovirus exposure and HLA in healthy donors. Study-level points and caveats: Within an earlier analysis, most TCR beta V segments proved productive either about 87% or about 30% of the time. The study carried out a later analysis of TCR beta sequences. It associated about 15,000 of them with specific HLA alleles at a false discovery rate of 0.05.

Comment on this clone: The antigen is undetermined.

Germline CDR1 and CDR2: SGHRS and YFSETQ. This CDR3 region has 12 residues. V was cut by 8 bases and J by 2 bases, with 8 bases left in between. The PCR employed 60 Vbeta primers together with 13 Jbeta primers. Clones were sequenced by immunoSEQ multiplex PCR, and TCRdb holds only the in-frame ones, with some missing. The listing contains 100,000 to 150,000 clones. The chain joins TRBV5-1 to TRBJ1-5; no definite D call. The sequenced sample consisted of PBMCs. The receptor comes from a woman in her thirties or forties in good health and CMV-seropositive. Here the CDR3 reads CASNTRNQPQHF. In DNA, the CDR3 is TGCGCCAGTAACACCCGCAATCAGCCCCAGCATTTT.